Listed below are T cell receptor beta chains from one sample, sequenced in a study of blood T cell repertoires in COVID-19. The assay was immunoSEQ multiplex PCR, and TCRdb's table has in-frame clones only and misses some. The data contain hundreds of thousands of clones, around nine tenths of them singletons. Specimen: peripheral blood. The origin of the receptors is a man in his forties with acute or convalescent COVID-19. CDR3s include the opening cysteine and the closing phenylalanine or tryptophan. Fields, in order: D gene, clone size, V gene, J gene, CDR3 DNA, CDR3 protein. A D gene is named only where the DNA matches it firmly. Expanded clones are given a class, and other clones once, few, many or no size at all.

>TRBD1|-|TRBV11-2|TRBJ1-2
TGTGCCAGCAGCTTGGACAGGGACCATGGCTACACCTTC
CASSLDRDHGYTF
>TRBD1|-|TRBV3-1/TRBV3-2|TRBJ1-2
TGTGCCAGCAGCCCAAGAAGGGGACAGGCTAACTATGGCTACACCTTC
CASSPRRGQANYGYTF
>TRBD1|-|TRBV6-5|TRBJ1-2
TGTGCCAGCAGGCAGACAGGGGCCTATTCCTATGGCTACACCTTC
CASRQTGAYSYGYTF
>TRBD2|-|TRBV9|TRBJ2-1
TGTGCCAGCAGCTACGTGGAAGCGGGGGGGCACGAGCAGTTCTTC
CASSYVEAGGHEQFF
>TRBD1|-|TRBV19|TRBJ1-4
TGTGCCAGTAGTCGGACAGGGATCCTTGAAAAACTGTTTTTT
CASSRTGILEKLFF
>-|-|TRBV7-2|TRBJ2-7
TGTGCCAGCAGCCCGAGCCAGGGCGCCTACGAGCAGTACTTC
CASSPSQGAYEQYF
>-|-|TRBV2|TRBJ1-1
TGTGCCAGCAGTGAAGCTAAACGGGGAGACACTGAAGCTTTCTTT
CASSEAKRGDTEAFF
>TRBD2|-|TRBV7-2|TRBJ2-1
TGTGCCAGCAGCCTCCGTCGACTAGCGGGGGCACACAATGAGCAGTTCTTC
CASSLRRLAGAHNEQFF
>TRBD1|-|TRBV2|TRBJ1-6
TGTGCCAGCAGTCTGACAGGGGGTAATTCACCCCTCCACTTT
CASSLTGGNSPLHF
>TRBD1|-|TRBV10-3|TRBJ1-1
TGTGCCATCAGTGATTCCGGACAGGGGGCCTCTGAAGCTTTCTTT
CAISDSGQGASEAFF
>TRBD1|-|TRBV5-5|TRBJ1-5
TGTGCCAGCAGCTTCTGGGACAGGGAAAATCAGCCCCAGCATTTT
CASSFWDRENQPQHF
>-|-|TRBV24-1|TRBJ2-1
TGTGCCACCAGTGATTTTGCAGGGGGGACCTACAATGAGCAGTTCTTC
CATSDFAGGTYNEQFF
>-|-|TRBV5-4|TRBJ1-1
TGTGCCAGCAACAGCTTGGGTAACAGCCTGAACACTGAAGCTTTCTTT
CASNSLGNSLNTEAFF
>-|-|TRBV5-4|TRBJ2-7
TGTGCCAGCAGCTTCGACAGGAACGAGCAGTACTTC
CASSFDRNEQYF
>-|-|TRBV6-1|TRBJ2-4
TGTGCCAGCAGTGAAGGTGGTGGGACTGAAAACATTCAGTACTTC
CASSEGGGTENIQYF
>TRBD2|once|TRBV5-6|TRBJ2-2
TGTGCCAGCAGCTTGGTGATGAGCGGGGAACCGAACACCGGGGAGCTGTTTTTT
CASSLVMSGEPNTGELFF
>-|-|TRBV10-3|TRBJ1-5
TGTGCCATCAGTTCCGGGGGGGTGCATCAGCCCCAGCATTTT
CAISSGGVHQPQHF
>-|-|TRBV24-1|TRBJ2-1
TGTGCCACCAGTGGGGGGACTTTTGGCTACAATGAGCAGTTCTTC
CATSGGTFGYNEQFF
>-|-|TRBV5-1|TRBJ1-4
TGCGCCAGCAGCTTGGGACAGCTTGCAACTAATGAAAAACTGTTTTTT
CASSLGQLATNEKLFF
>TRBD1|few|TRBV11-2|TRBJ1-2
TGTGCCAGCAGCTTCTCCGGGACAGGGGCCTCTAACTATGGCTACACCTTC
CASSFSGTGASNYGYTF
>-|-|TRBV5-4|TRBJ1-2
TGTGCCAGCAGCCAAAGGGGGGGGGAATATGGCTACACCTTC
CASSQRGGEYGYTF
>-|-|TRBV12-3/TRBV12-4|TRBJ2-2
TGTGCCAGCAGCCCCGTGAGGGCCGGGGAGCTGTTTTTT
CASSPVRAGELFF
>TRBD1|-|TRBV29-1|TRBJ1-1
TGCAGCGCCCAAGGTGGCGGACAGGGAGGGAGTCTCGGAGCTTTCTTT
CSAQGGGQGGSLGAFF
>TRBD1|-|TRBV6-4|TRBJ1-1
TGTGCCAGCAGTTCAGGGGGCATCACTGAAGCTTTCTTT
CASSSGGITEAFF
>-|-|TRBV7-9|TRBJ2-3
TGTGCCAGCAGCTTCTTTTGGCAGGAAGGCACAGATACGCAGTATTTT
CASSFFWQEGTDTQYF
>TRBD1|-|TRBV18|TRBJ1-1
TGTGCCAGCTCACCTCCTAACACAGGGGAGAACACTGAAGCTTTCTTT
CASSPPNTGENTEAFF
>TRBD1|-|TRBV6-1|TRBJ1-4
TGTGCCAGCAGTGAAGAGGGACAGGGCTATGAAAAACTGTTTTTT
CASSEEGQGYEKLFF
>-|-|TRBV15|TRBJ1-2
TGTGCCACCGCCCAGGCTAACTATGGCTACACCTTC
CATAQANYGYTF
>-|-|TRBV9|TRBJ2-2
TGTGCCAGCAGCGTAGACCTGGAGAGCACCGGGGAGCTGTTTTTT
CASSVDLESTGELFF
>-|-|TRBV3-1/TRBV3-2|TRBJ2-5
TGTGCCAGGGCGGCGCCTCAAGAGACCCAGTACTTC
CARAAPQETQYF
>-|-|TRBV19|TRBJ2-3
TGTGCCAGTAGTATGGCCGCGGTATGGGATACGCAGTATTTT
CASSMAAVWDTQYF
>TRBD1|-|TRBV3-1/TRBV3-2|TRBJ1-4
TGTGCCAGCAGCCAGTACAGGGGTGCTAATGAAAAACTGTTTTTT
CASSQYRGANEKLFF
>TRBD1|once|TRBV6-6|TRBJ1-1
TGTGCCAGCAGGTTACTCATCCGGGACAGGGGGCGTGCTTTCTTT
CASRLLIRDRGRAFF
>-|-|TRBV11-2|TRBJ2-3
TGTGCCAGCAGCTTAGACAAAGATACGCAGTATTTT
CASSLDKDTQYF
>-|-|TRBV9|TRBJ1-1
TGTGCCAGCAGCCCCTACTTAGGAGGGGCCACCATGAACACTGAAGCTTTCTTT
CASSPYLGGATMNTEAFF